One and the same sample provided the 30 T cell receptor beta chains below, sequenced in a study of technical replicates of blood from a handful of donors. Profiling relied on immunoSEQ multiplex PCR, and the TCRdb table lists in-frame clones only, not all of them. The sample holds tens of thousands of clones, 93% seen once. The sequencing sample was made of T cells isolated from PBMCs. These receptors all stem from a human donor in good health.

The gene calls are TRBV28 and TRBJ2-7, with D possibly matching TRBD1 (6 bases). V shed 6 bases and J shed 3 bases, with 15 bases lying between them. Germline loops: CDR1 MDHEN, CDR2 SYDVKM. The CDR3 has 14 residues. In DNA form, the CDR3 reads TGTGCCAGCAGATTTAACAGGGATGGCTACGAGCAGTACTTC. Its translation is CASRFNRDGYEQYF.

The chain uses TRBV11-2 and TRBJ1-1; D is undetermined. Trimming left V 5 bases short and J 3 bases short, with 4 bases between. Per the germline V gene, CDR1 is SGHAT and CDR2 is FQNNGV. The CDR3 has 11 residues. The CDR3 here is CASSIYTEAFF. In DNA form, the CDR3 reads TGTGCCAGCAGCATCTACACTGAAGCTTTCTTT.

The chain recombines TRBV19 with TRBJ2-7; 7 bases fit TRBD1. This CDR3 is built from 15 residues. Unmatched junction bases numbered 8, after V lost 3 bases and J lost 3 bases. The germline V gene encodes CDR1 LNHDA and CDR2 SQIVND (reference sequence). The CDR3 DNA reads TGTGCCAGTAGTATCGACAGGACAGGATACTACGAGCAGTACTTC. Translation: CASSIDRTGYYEQYF.

The chain joins TRBV7-3 to TRBJ1-1; 7 positions match TRBD1. Germline CDR1 and CDR2: SGHTA and FQGTGA. The CDR3 length is 19 residues. With 2 bases clipped from V and 1 base from J, the junction kept 16 bases outside the gene matches. The CDR3 DNA follows: TGTGCCAGCAGCTTATATCCCCCGTTGGAGGGGGCGCCGAACACTGAAGCTTTCTTT. Amino acids: CASSLYPPLEGAPNTEAFF.

This chain joins TRBV5-6 and TRBJ1-4; D perhaps matches TRBD1 (6 bases). The CDR3 is 17 residues long. Trimming left V 3 bases short and J 8 bases short, with 23 bases between. Per germline, CDR1 SGHDT and CDR2 YYEEEE. Written as DNA, the CDR3 is TGTGCCAGCAGCTGGCTATCCTCGCCAGGGGATGGCGAAAAACTGTTTTTT. It is translated as CASSWLSSPGDGEKLFF.

The gene calls are TRBV29-1 and TRBJ2-5; TRBD2 agrees at 9 bases. The germline gives CDR1 SQVTM, CDR2 ANQGSEA. The ends lost 7 bases at V and 5 bases at J; junction bases unmatched: 14. The CDR3 extends over 15 amino acids. The CDR3 loop is CSAGNRATSGETQYF. CDR3 DNA: TGCAGCGCTGGAAACAGGGCCACTAGCGGGGAGACCCAGTACTTC.

The CDR3 region is CASSKGGAISNYGYTF. CDR3 bases: TGTGCCAGCAGCAAAGGAGGCGCCATTTCTAACTATGGCTACACCTTC. V usage is TRBV21-1 and J usage is TRBJ1-2. TRBV21-1 is listed as a pseudogene. The CDR3 length is 16 residues.

There are a few counts of this clone. The chain combines TRBV30 with TRBJ1-4, with TRBD1 identical over 7 bases. Germline CDR1 and CDR2: GTSNPN and SVGIG (reference sequence). Germline trimming cut 2 bases from V and 7 bases from J; bases unmatched to any gene: 7. The CDR3 totals 14 residues. The CDR3 DNA reads TGTGCCTGGAGTCGAATAGAGGGGGCTGAAAAACTGTTTTTT. It encodes CAWSRIEGAEKLFF.

This chain uses TRBV7-9 with TRBJ1-3; no clear D. The CDR3 covers 13 residues. Trimming took 11 bases from V and 4 from J, leaving 15 bases between them. Germline V gene data show CDR1 as SEHNR and CDR2 as FQNEAQ (reference sequence). CDR3 nucleotide sequence: TGTGCCGGAACAACTACCCCCGGAAACACCATATATTTT. Translation: CAGTTTPGNTIYF.

This chain joins TRBV13 and TRBJ1-1; D remains unclear. Germline V gene lookup returns CDR1 PRHDT and CDR2 FYEKMQ (reference sequence). The CDR3 totals 14 residues. Trimming took 4 bases from V and 4 from J, leaving 13 bases between them. The CDR3 loop reads CASSSRGLFTEAFF. The CDR3 coding sequence is TGTGCCAGCAGCTCACGAGGGCTTTTCACTGAAGCTTTCTTT.

The J gene is TRBJ1-1, the V gene TRBV4-1; 10 positions match TRBD1. Germline CDR1 reads MGHRA; CDR2 reads YSYEKL. The CDR3 is 15 residues long. After removal of 2 bases from V and 3 bases from J, the junction contained 3 bases not matched to a gene. CDR3 coding DNA: TGCGCCAGCAGCCAAAGCGGACAGGGGGACACTGAAGCTTTCTTT. It translates to CASSQSGQGDTEAFF.

The chain combines TRBV5-1 with TRBJ2-3; 7 nucleotides match TRBD2. Germline loops: CDR1 SGHRS, CDR2 YFSETQ. The CDR3 loop spans 15 amino acids. Germline trimming cut 1 base from V and 2 bases from J; bases unmatched to any gene: 4. CDR3 residues: CASSLWGTITDTQYF. The CDR3 DNA reads TGCGCCAGCAGCTTGTGGGGGACTATCACAGATACGCAGTATTTT.

The chain has TRBV28 and TRBJ1-1; a possible D gene is TRBD1 (5 bases). Germline V CDR1 and CDR2: MDHEN, SYDVKM. V was shortened by 5 bases and J by 7 bases, with 20 bases between the two germline ends. This CDR3 spans 15 amino acids. The CDR3 spells CASSGGGRLNYEAFF. Here the CDR3 DNA reads TGTGCCAGCAGTGGGGGGGGGAGACTGAATTATGAAGCTTTCTTT. Variable domain in full (rest from reference TRBV28 and TRBJ1-1): DVKVTQSSRYLVKRTGEKVFLECVQDMDHENMFWYRQDPGLGLRLIYFSYDVKMKEKGDIPEGYSVSREKKERFSLILESASTNQTSMYLCASSGGGRLNYEAFFGQGTRLTVV.

The rearrangement uses TRBV9 and TRBJ1-1; 8 positions match TRBD1. The CDR3 length is 14 residues. V shed 1 base, J shed 1 base, and the junction held 0 bases outside the gene matches. CDR1 and CDR2 (germline): SGDLS, YYNGEE. Written as DNA, the CDR3 is TGTGCCAGCAGCGTACAGGGGGCGAACACTGAAGCTTTCTTT. It translates to CASSVQGANTEAFF.

This clone was counted only a few times. This rearrangement joins TRBV10-3 to TRBJ1-3; 8 nucleotides align to TRBD1. The CDR3 consists of 16 residues. Per the germline V gene, CDR1 is ENHRY and CDR2 is SYGVKD. Losses at the gene ends were 2 bases for V and 3 bases for J; bases not matched to a gene: 6. In nucleotides, the CDR3 is TGTGCCATCAGTGAGGCTAGACAGGGGCTTGGAAACACCATATATTTT. The encoded protein is CAISEARQGLGNTIYF.

The chain joins TRBV28 to TRBJ1-2, with D possibly being TRBD1 (5 bases). The CDR3 loop spans 14 amino acids. V was trimmed by 3 bases and J by 3 bases, leaving 11 bases between them. Looked up from germline, CDR1 is MDHEN and CDR2 is SYDVKM. The CDR3 loop reads CASSFGAGHYGYTF. The DNA for the CDR3 is TGTGCCAGCAGTTTTGGTGCAGGGCACTATGGCTACACCTTC.

The V call is TRBV6-5, the J call TRBJ2-2, with D possibly matching TRBD1 (5 bases). The CDR3 runs to 14 residues. The V and J ends lost 7 bases and 7 bases respectively, with 16 bases between them. CDR1 MNHEY and CDR2 SVGAGI come from the germline V gene. CDR3 amino acids: CASKLAGFVGELFF. The CDR3 DNA reads TGTGCCAGCAAGCTGGCAGGGTTCGTCGGGGAGCTGTTTTTT.

This rearrangement joins TRBV4-1 to TRBJ2-4; possible D gene TRBD2, 6 bases. Germline assignment: CDR1 MGHRA and CDR2 YSYEKL. This CDR3 region has 14 residues. Between the trimmed V and J ends, which lost 1 base and 8 bases, there was a span of 12 bases. DNA for the CDR3: TGCGCCAGCAGCCAAGTCGGGGGAATGCACATTCAGTACTTC. Residues: CASSQVGGMHIQYF.

This chain connects TRBV7-9 to TRBJ2-3; 7 bases map to TRBD1. The CDR3 consists of 14 residues. Per the germline V gene, CDR1 is SEHNR and CDR2 is FQNEAQ (reference sequence). The trim removed 4 bases at V and 5 bases at J, leaving 6 bases unmatched. The chain's CDR3 is CASSSGQGVDTQYF. The DNA for the CDR3 is TGTGCCAGCAGCTCCGGGCAGGGGGTAGATACGCAGTATTTT.

The chain carries TRBV7-9 and TRBJ2-7, with D uncertain. Germline V gene data show CDR1 as SEHNR and CDR2 as FQNEAQ (reference sequence). Deletions cut 5 bases from V and 2 bases from J, with 10 bases between. The CDR3 runs to 13 residues. The CDR3 spells CASSLTLTYEQYF. CDR3 DNA sequence: TGTGCCAGCAGCCTGACTTTGACCTACGAGCAGTACTTC. The full variable domain, its missing parts supplied by reference TRBV7-9 and TRBJ2-7, is DTGVSQNPRHKITKRGQNVTFRCDPISEHNRLYWYRQTLGQGPEFLTYFQNEAQLEKSRLLSDRFSAERPKGSFSTLEIQRTEQGDSAMYLCASSLTLTYEQYFGPGTRLTVT.

The chain recombines TRBV7-9 with TRBJ1-2, with D unclear. V lost 1 base to trimming and J lost 2 bases, with 11 bases between them. This CDR3 has 15 amino acids. Germline CDR1 is SEHNR and CDR2 is FQNEAQ (reference sequence). Written as DNA, the CDR3 is TGTGCCAGCAGCTTAGTGTGGGCCTCCAACTATGGCTACACCTTC. This codes for CASSLVWASNYGYTF.

The rearrangement joins TRBV28 to TRBJ1-3; 9 nucleotides align to TRBD1. This CDR3 comprises 16 residues. CDR1 is MDHEN, CDR2 SYDVKM, per germline. V shed 4 bases, J shed 3 bases, and the junction held 7 bases outside the gene matches. The CDR3: CASSSSGQGSGNTIYF. Written as DNA, the CDR3 is TGTGCCAGCAGTTCATCCGGACAGGGGAGTGGAAACACCATATATTTT.

The chain's CDR3 is CASSILAGTSNQPQHF. The CDR3 DNA sequence: TGTGCCAGTAGTATCCTGGCGGGGACCAGCAATCAGCCCCAGCATTTT. The V call is TRBV19, the J call TRBJ1-5; TRBD1 is a possible D gene (5 bases). Deletions cut 3 bases from V and 1 base from J, with 13 bases between. Germline CDR1 and CDR2: LNHDA and SQIVND (reference sequence). The CDR3 contains 16 residues.

The chain combines TRBV19 with TRBJ1-5, with unresolved D. Germline assignment: CDR1 LNHDA and CDR2 SQIVND (reference sequence). V was trimmed by 10 bases and J by 5 bases, leaving 27 bases between them. This CDR3 has 17 amino acids. In nucleotides, the CDR3 is TGTGCCACCCAAGGCGGGGTGACAACCTCCAACTATCAGCCCCAGCATTTT. Protein: CATQGGVTTSNYQPQHF. The variable domain in full, with the rest retrieved from reference TRBV19 and TRBJ1-5, is DGGITQSPKYLFRKEGQNVTLSCEQNLNHDAMYWYRQDPGQGLRLIYYSQIVNDFQKGDIAEGYSVSREKKESFPLTVTSAQKNPTAFYLCATQGGVTTSNYQPQHFGDGTRLSIL.

This clone has more than one count but fewer than ten. The chain links TRBV4-1 to TRBJ2-7, with TRBD2 identical over 7 bases. The CDR3 contains 14 residues. The V gene's germline CDR1 is MGHRA and CDR2 YSYEKL. J lost 3 bases, V lost 0 bases, and 2 bases had no gene match. The CDR3: CASSQDERGYEQYF. The DNA of the CDR3 is TGCGCCAGCAGCCAAGATGAGCGGGGCTACGAGCAGTACTTC.

Regarding this clone: Its ends do not fully match the called genes, so a read error is possible. The chain uses TRBV13 and TRBJ2-2, with 8 positions matching TRBD1. This CDR3 is built from 15 residues. The germline V gene has CDR1 PRHDT and CDR2 FYEKMQ (reference sequence). The CDR3 is CASSLGQGNTGELFF. DNA for the CDR3: TGTGCCAGCAGCCTAGGACAGGGCAACACCGGGGAGCTGTTTTTT.

This clone was detected only once. The chain employs TRBV18 and TRBJ2-7; the D gene is possibly TRBD1 (5 bases). CDR3 length: 12 amino acids. V lost 5 bases and J 5 bases, leaving 10 bases between the germline ends. The germline gives CDR1 KGHSH, CDR2 LQKENI. This chain's CDR3 is CASSGARDEQYF. The CDR3 DNA follows: TGTGCCAGCTCAGGGGCGCGAGACGAGCAGTACTTC.

This clone was recorded only once. This chain connects TRBV5-4 to TRBJ2-7, with D maybe TRBD2 (6 bases). Germline loops: CDR1 SGHNT, CDR2 YYREEE (reference sequence). With 0 bases removed from V and 3 bases from J, the gap between germline ends came to 13 bases. The CDR3 runs 15 residues. CDR3 nucleotides: TGTGCCAGCAGCTTGGCGGAGGGAATAGTCTACGAGCAGTACTTC. Translated, it gives CASSLAEGIVYEQYF.

The rearrangement uses TRBV19 and TRBJ1-2; unclear D gene. The V end lost 2 bases, the J end lost 6 bases, and 10 bases lay between the germline ends. Germline V CDR1 and CDR2: LNHDA, SQIVND (reference sequence). The CDR3 sequence is 13 residues long. This CDR3 reads CASSIILTDGYTF. CDR3 in DNA: TGTGCCAGTAGTATAATCCTTACGGATGGCTACACCTTC.

This clone was counted only a few times. J is TRBJ1-1 and V is TRBV30; TRBD1 agrees at 7 bases. V was clipped by 1 base and J by 1 base; unmatched bases: 9. Germline CDR1 GTSNPN, CDR2 SVGIG (reference sequence). The CDR3 sequence is 16 residues long. CDR3 region: CAWSAPGGKRNTEAFF. The CDR3 region has the DNA TGTGCCTGGAGTGCCCCAGGGGGAAAAAGGAACACTGAAGCTTTCTTT.